This T cell receptor beta chain came from a study of blood T cell repertoires in COVID-19. Study overall: Sources were T cells, B-cell-depleted T cells, or PBMCs; the material itself was cDNA or gDNA.

Generated by immunoSEQ multiplex PCR, the TCRdb table keeps only in-frame clones and is missing some. The sample consists of almost 400,000 clones, roughly 90% of them appearing once. Participants spanned ages about 18 to 100 years and resided in about two dozen US areas. Germline V gene sequence: CDR1 SGHVS, CDR2 FQNEAQ. With 6 bases removed from V and 8 bases from J, the gap between germline ends came to 11 bases. The CDR3 is 12 amino acids. The receptor was isolated from a woman aged 25 to 39 with acute COVID-19. Sample: PBMCs or T cells enriched from blood (not recorded which). The chain is built from TRBV7-8 and TRBJ2-1; D is unclear. DNA of the CDR3: TGTGCCAGCAGTCCAATCAGGTATGAGCAGTTCTTC. Translation: CASSPIRYEQFF.